The clone carrying this T cell receptor beta chain was found a few times. The CDR3 consists of 12 residues. The V and J ends lost 6 bases and 4 bases respectively, with 12 bases between them. Germline V gene lookup returns CDR1 DFQATT and CDR2 SNEGSKA (reference sequence). The data derive from a study of molecular identifiers for immune sequencing clone quantification. Library preparation followed earlier protocols using designated TCR primers. From the PCR reads, TCRdb called clonotypes with MiXCR, one entry per CDR3 protein. The sample shows some 590,000 distinct CDR3 sequences, 25% of them seen only once. Sorting was used to obtain naive CD8 T cells (CD8+CD4-CCR7+CD45RA+).

V is TRBV20-1 and J is TRBJ1-1, with D perhaps matching TRBD1 (5 bases). The specimen was naive CD8+ T cells from blood, with Jurkat cell RNA spiked in. As to subset: FACS-sorted CD8+CD4-CCR7+CD45RA+ naive T cells. The TCR was taken from a human donor in good health. Some libraries in this study had Jurkat cell RNA spiked in. The CDR3 region has the DNA TGCAGTGCGTTAGACAGACCCACTGAAGCTTTCTTT. Translated: CSALDRPTEAFF.